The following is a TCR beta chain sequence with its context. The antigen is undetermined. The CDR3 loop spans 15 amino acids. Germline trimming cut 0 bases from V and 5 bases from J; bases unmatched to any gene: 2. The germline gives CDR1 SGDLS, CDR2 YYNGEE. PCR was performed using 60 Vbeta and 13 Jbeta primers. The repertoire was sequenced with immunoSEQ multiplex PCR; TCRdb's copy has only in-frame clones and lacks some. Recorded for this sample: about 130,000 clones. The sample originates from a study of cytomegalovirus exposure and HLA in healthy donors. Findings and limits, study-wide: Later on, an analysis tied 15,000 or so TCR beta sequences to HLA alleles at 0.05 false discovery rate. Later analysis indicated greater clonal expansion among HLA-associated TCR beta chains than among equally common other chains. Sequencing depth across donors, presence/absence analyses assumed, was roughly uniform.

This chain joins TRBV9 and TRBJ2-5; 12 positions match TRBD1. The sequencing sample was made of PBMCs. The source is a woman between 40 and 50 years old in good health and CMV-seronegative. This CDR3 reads CASSVVGTGGETQYF. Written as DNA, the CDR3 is TGTGCCAGCAGCGTAGTGGGGACAGGGGGCGAGACCCAGTACTTC. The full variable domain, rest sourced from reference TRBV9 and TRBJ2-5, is DSGVTQTPKHLITATGQRVTLRCSPRSGDLSVYWYQQSLDQGLQFLIQYYNGEERAKGNILERFSAQQFPDLHSELNLSSLELGDSALYFCASSVVGTGGETQYFGPGTRLLVL.